This T cell receptor (beta chain) is drawn from a study of circulating CD8 cells and anti-PD-1 response in melanoma. Four subsets defined by PD-1 and/or TIGIT were sorted from live CD3+CD8+TCRalphabeta+ cells. The CDR3 runs to 15 residues. V was shortened by 3 bases and J by 5 bases, with 14 bases between the two germline ends. Germline V gene lookup returns CDR1 LNHDA and CDR2 SQIVND (reference sequence). The study's findings and limits: Clonotype sharing was highest between DPOS and TIGIT subsets.

This clonotype has only a few counts. The antigen is unknown. The QIAseq Immune Repertoire TCR panel built the libraries from roughly 15 ng of total RNA. TCRdb processed the reads anew with MiXCR; each CDR3 protein has one entry. The data hold some 1,700 distinct CDR3 sequences, with almost 9.5% observed a single time. The sequenced sample was CD8+ T cells from PBMCs, obtained at baseline or after one month of anti-PD-1 therapy (not recorded which). This chain links TRBV19 with TRBJ1-5; maybe TRBD1 (5 bases). The sequence came from a human donor with melanoma. CDR3: CASSILLGDDQPQHF. CDR3 in DNA: TGTGCCAGTAGTATTCTCCTGGGGGACGATCAGCCCCAGCATTTT.